These 10 T cell receptor beta chains originate from one sample sequenced in a study of Ad26.COV2.S vaccination and SARS-CoV-2 variants. This sample's treatment: 19 received Ad26.COV2.S at low or high dose, single or two shots; a few received placebo; per-sample allocation not given. After the first vaccine or placebo injection, samples were drawn on day 63. The assay was immunoSEQ multiplex PCR, and TCRdb's table has in-frame clones only and misses some. The sample contains more than 400,000 clones, less than 95% of which appear only once. This sample comprised peripheral blood, obtained in a trial of Ad26.COV2.S vaccine versus placebo. These TCRs come from a person aged 18-60 years who received the Ad26.COV2.S COVID-19 vaccine or a placebo.

This clone was counted a single time. J is TRBJ2-1 and V is TRBV14; D remains ambiguous. Germline CDR1 reads SGHDN; CDR2 reads FVKESK. The V end lost 1 base, the J end lost 10 bases, and 11 bases lay between the germline ends. The CDR3 spans 13 residues. CDR3 residues: CASSQGKVEEQFF. CDR3 coding DNA: TGTGCCAGCAGCCAAGGGAAGGTGGAGGAGCAGTTCTTC. Complete variable domain (other parts from reference TRBV14 and TRBJ2-1): EAGVTQFPSHSVIEKGQTVTLRCDPISGHDNLYWYRRVMGKEIKFLLHFVKESKQDESGMPNNRFLAERTGGTYSTLKVQPAELEDSGVYFCASSQGKVEEQFFGPGTRLTVL.

The J gene is TRBJ2-5, the V gene TRBV27; 7 bases map to TRBD1. The CDR3 covers 13 residues. Trimming removed 6 bases from V and 5 bases from J; junction bases left unmatched: 6. Germline V gives CDR1 MNHEY, CDR2 SMNVEV (reference sequence). The CDR3 sequence: CASRPQGYETQYF. For the CDR3, the DNA is TGTGCCAGCAGACCACAGGGGTACGAGACCCAGTACTTC.

The J gene is TRBJ1-2, the V gene TRBV27; D perhaps matches TRBD1 (5 bases). V was shortened by 2 bases and J by 2 bases, with 15 bases between the two germline ends. Germline CDR1 and CDR2: MNHEY and SMNVEV (reference sequence). The CDR3 totals 16 residues. The CDR3 coding sequence is TGTGCCAGCAGTTTAGTCCCCGGACATGAAAACTATGGCTACACCTTC. It is translated as CASSLVPGHENYGYTF.

In the case of this clone: A read error may produce the germline difference seen at one junction end. The gene calls are TRBV14 and TRBJ2-3; D possibly uses TRBD1 or TRBD2 (6 bases each). The CDR3 contains 15 residues. Germline CDR1 is SGHDN and CDR2 is FVKESK. The CDR3 DNA is TGTGCCAGCAGTCAAGAGGAGGGGGGTACAGATACGCAGTATTTT. It translates to CASSQEEGGTDTQYF.

This chain connects TRBV19 to TRBJ2-2; 7 bases agree with TRBD1. Losses at the gene ends were 3 bases for V and 1 base for J; bases not matched to a gene: 8. The CDR3 covers 17 residues. CDR1 is LNHDA, CDR2 SQIVND, per germline (reference sequence). CDR3 sequence reads: CASSIYSGQENTGELFF. CDR3 DNA: TGTGCCAGTAGTATTTACTCCGGACAGGAGAACACCGGGGAGCTGTTTTTT.

This clone has a handful of counts. This chain links TRBV5-6 with TRBJ1-5, with TRBD1 identical over 7 bases. The CDR3 is 14 residues long. Germline V gene sequence: CDR1 SGHDT, CDR2 YYEEEE. The J segment lost 2 bases and the V segment lost 4 bases, leaving 3 bases of the junction unmatched. The CDR3 loop is CASSPGQGNQPQHF. CDR3 DNA: TGTGCCAGCAGCCCTGGACAGGGCAATCAGCCCCAGCATTTT.

The chain uses TRBV5-1 and TRBJ2-7; 12 bases line up with TRBD1. The CDR3 consists of 16 residues. Losses at the gene ends were 0 bases for V and 2 bases for J; bases not matched to a gene: 3. Looked up from germline, CDR1 is SGHRS and CDR2 is YFSETQ. The CDR3 loop reads CASSLVGTGGPYEQYF. The CDR3 nucleotides are TGCGCCAGCAGCTTGGTTGGGACAGGGGGCCCCTACGAGCAGTACTTC.

The gene calls are TRBV4-3 and TRBJ2-5; D unclear. V lost 4 bases, J lost 3 bases, and 12 bases lay in between. This CDR3 has 14 amino acids. Per germline, CDR1 LGHNA and CDR2 YSLEER. CDR3 coding DNA: TGCGCCAGCAGCCTCATAGGGCAGGAAGAGACCCAGTACTTC. It yields the protein CASSLIGQEETQYF.

This clone appeared a few times. The chain is built from TRBV4-1 and TRBJ2-7, with 9 bases lining up with TRBD1. CDR1 MGHRA and CDR2 YSYEKL come from the germline V gene. The CDR3 runs to 15 residues. The V segment lost 8 bases and the J segment 0 bases; nucleotides outside the gene matches: 8. CDR3 residues: CASPVKTGGSYEQYF. In DNA, the CDR3 is TGCGCCAGCCCTGTTAAGACAGGGGGCTCCTACGAGCAGTACTTC.

This rearrangement joins TRBV6-1 to TRBJ2-7; 8 bases are shared with TRBD2. The germline gives CDR1 MNHNS, CDR2 SASEGT. Losses at the gene ends were 2 bases for V and 3 bases for J; bases not matched to a gene: 9. CDR3 length equals 16 residues. The CDR3: CASSEPAEAGDYEQYF. CDR3 coding DNA: TGTGCCAGCAGTGAACCCGCTGAAGCGGGAGACTACGAGCAGTACTTC.